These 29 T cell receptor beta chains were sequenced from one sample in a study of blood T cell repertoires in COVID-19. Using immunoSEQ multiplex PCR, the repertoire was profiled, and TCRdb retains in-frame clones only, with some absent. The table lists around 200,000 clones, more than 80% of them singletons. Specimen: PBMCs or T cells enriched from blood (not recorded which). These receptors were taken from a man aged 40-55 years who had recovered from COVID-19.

The CDR3 reads CASSFRQGLYEQYF. CDR3 in DNA: TGTGCCAGTAGTTTCCGACAGGGGCTGTACGAGCAGTACTTC. The chain carries TRBV19 and TRBJ2-7; TRBD1 aligns across 8 bases. The CDR3 is made up of 14 amino acids. Germline V CDR1 and CDR2: LNHDA, SQIVND (reference sequence). With 5 bases clipped from V and 4 bases from J, the junction kept 7 bases outside the gene matches.

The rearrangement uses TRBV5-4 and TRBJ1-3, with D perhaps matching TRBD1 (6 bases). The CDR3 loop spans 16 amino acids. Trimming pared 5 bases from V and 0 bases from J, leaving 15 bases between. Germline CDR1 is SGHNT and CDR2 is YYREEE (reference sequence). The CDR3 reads CASSPDSASSGNTIYF. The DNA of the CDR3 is TGTGCCAGCAGTCCGGACAGCGCTAGCTCTGGAAACACCATATATTTT.

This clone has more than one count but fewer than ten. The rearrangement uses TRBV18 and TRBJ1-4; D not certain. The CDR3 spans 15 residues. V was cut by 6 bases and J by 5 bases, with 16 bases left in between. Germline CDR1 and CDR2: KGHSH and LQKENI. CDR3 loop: CASSLSNRRNEKLFF. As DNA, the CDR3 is TGTGCCAGCTCTCTGAGTAACCGGCGGAATGAAAAACTGTTTTTT.

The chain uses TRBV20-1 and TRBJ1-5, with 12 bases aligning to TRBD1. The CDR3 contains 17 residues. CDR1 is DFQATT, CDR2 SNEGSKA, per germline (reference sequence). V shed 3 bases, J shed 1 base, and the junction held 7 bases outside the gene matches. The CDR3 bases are TGCAGTGCTAGTTGGGGACAGGGGGCGGGGAGCAATCAGCCCCAGCATTTT. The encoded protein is CSASWGQGAGSNQPQHF.

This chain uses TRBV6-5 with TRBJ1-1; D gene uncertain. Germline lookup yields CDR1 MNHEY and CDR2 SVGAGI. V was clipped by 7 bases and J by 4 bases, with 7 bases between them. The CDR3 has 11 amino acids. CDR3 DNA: TGTGCCAGCATCCCGAGCACTGAAGCTTTCTTT. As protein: CASIPSTEAFF.

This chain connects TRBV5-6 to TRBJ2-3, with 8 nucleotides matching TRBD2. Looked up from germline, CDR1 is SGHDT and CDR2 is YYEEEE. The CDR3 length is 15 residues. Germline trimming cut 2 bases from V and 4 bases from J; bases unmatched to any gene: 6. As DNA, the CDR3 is TGTGCCAGCAGCTTAGGACTAGCTCGACCAGATACGCAGTATTTT. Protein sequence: CASSLGLARPDTQYF. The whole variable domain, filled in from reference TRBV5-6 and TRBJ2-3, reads DAGVTQSPTHLIKTRGQQVTLRCSPKSGHDTVSWYQQALGQGPQFIFQYYEEEERQRGNFPDRFSGHQFPNYSSELNVNALLLGDSALYLCASSLGLARPDTQYFGPGTRLTVL.

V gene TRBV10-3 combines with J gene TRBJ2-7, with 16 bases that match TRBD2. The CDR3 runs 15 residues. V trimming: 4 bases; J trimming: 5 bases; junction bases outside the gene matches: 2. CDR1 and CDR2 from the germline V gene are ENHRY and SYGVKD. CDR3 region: CAISVGTSGRDEQYF. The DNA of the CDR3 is TGTGCCATCAGTGTAGGGACTAGCGGGAGGGACGAGCAGTACTTC.

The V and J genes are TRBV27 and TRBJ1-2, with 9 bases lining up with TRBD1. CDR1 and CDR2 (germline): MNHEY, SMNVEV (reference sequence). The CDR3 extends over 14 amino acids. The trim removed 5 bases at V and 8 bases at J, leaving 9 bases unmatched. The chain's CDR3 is CASSPRTGAGGYTF. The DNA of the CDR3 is TGTGCCAGCAGTCCCCGGACAGGGGCGGGGGGCTACACCTTC.

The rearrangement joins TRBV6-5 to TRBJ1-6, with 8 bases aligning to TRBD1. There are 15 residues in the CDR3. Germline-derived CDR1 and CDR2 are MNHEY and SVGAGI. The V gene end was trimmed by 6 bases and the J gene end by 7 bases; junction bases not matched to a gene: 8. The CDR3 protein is CASRTGTGKNSPLHF. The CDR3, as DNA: TGTGCCAGCAGAACCGGGACAGGCAAAAATTCACCCCTCCACTTT.

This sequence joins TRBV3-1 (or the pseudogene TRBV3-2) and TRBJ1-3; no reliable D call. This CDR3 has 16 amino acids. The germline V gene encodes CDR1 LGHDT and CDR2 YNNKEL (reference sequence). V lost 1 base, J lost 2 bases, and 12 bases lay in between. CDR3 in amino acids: CASSQGIGNPGNTIYF. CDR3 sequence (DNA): TGTGCCAGCAGCCAAGGAATCGGGAACCCTGGAAACACCATATATTTT.

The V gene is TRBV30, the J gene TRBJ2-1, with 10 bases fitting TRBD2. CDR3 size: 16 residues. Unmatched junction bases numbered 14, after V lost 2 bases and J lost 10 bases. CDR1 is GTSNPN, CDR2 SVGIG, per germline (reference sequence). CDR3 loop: CAWSMFTGLAALEQFF. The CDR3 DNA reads TGTGCCTGGAGTATGTTCACTGGACTAGCGGCCTTGGAGCAGTTCTTC.

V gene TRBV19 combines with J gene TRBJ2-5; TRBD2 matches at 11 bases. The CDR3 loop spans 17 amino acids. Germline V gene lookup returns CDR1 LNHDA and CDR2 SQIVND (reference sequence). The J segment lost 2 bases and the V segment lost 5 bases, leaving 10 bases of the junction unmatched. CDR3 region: CASSSLAGGPGQETQYF. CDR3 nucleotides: TGTGCCAGTAGTTCCTTAGCGGGGGGGCCGGGGCAAGAGACCCAGTACTTC.

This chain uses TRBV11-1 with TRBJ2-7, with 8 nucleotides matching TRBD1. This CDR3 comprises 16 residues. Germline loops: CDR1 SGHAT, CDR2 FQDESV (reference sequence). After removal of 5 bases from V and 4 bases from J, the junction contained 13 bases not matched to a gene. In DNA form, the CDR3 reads TGTGCCAGCAGCGATCCAGGTGGACAGGGAGAGTACGAGCAGTACTTC. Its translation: CASSDPGGQGEYEQYF.

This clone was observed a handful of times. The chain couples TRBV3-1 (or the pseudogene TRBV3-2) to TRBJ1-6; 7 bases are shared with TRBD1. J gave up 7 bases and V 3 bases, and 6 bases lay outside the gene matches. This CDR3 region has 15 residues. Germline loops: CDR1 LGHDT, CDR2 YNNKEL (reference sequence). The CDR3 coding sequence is TGTGCCAGCAGCCACCTGACAGGGAGGAATTCACCCCTCCACTTT. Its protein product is CASSHLTGRNSPLHF.

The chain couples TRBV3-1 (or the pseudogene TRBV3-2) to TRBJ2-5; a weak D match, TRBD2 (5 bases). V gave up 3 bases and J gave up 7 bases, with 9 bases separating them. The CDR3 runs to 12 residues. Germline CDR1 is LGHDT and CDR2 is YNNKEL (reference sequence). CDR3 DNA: TGTGCCAGCAGCCACAGTGGAGGGACCCAGTACTTC. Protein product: CASSHSGGTQYF.

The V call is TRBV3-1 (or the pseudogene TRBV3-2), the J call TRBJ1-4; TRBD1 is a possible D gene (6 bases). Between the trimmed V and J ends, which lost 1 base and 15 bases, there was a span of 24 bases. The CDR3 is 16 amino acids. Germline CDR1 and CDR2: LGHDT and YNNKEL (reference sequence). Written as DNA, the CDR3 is TGTGCCAGCAGCCAAGGATCTAGTCGGGGGGCAGCCAAGTTGTTTTTT. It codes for CASSQGSSRGAAKLFF.

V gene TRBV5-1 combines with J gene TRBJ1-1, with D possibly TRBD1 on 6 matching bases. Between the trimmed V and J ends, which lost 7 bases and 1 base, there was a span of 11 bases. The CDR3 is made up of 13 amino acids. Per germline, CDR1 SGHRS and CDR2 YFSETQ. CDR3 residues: CASRWTANTEAFF. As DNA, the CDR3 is TGCGCCAGCCGCTGGACAGCGAACACTGAAGCTTTCTTT.

The CDR3 nucleotides read TGTGCCAGTAGTGACGGTAGCGGCACCTATGGCTACACCTTC. Its protein product is CASSDGSGTYGYTF. This chain links TRBV19 with TRBJ1-2, with D unresolved. Germline V CDR1 and CDR2: LNHDA, SQIVND (reference sequence). Trimming cost V 5 bases and J 4 bases, with 14 bases left between them. The CDR3 runs 14 residues.

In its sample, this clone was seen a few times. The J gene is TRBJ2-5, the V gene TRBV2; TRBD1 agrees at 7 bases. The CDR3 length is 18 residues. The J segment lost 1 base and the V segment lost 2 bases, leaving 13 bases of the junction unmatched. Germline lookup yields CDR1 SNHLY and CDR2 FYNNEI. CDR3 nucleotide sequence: TGTGCCAGCAGTGAATCGAGTACGAAGACAGGGCGCCAAGAGACCCAGTACTTC. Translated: CASSESSTKTGRQETQYF.

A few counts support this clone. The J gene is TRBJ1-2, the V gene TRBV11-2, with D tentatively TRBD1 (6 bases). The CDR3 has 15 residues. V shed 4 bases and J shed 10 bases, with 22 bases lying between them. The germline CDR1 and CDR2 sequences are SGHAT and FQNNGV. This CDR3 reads CASSSIYRADNDYTF. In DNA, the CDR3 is TGTGCCAGCAGCTCAATCTACAGGGCAGATAACGACTACACCTTC.

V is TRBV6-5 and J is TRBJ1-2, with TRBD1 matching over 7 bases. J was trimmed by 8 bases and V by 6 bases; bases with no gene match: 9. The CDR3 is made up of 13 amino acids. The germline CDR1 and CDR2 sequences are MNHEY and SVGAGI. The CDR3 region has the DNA TGTGCCAGCAGGGAGGGACAGTTCACCGGCTACACCTTC. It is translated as CASREGQFTGYTF.

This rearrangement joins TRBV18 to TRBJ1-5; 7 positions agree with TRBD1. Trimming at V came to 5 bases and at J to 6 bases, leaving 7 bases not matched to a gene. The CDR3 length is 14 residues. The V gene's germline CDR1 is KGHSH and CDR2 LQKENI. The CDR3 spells CASSDRDRRQPQHF. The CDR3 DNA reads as TGTGCCAGCTCAGACAGGGACCGGCGTCAGCCCCAGCATTTT.

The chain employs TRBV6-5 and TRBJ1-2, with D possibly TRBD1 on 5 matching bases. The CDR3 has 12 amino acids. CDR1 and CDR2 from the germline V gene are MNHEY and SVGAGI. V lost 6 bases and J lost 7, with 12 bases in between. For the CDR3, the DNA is TGTGCCAGCAGGGGTGGGGCAGGTGGCTACACCTTC. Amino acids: CASRGGAGGYTF.

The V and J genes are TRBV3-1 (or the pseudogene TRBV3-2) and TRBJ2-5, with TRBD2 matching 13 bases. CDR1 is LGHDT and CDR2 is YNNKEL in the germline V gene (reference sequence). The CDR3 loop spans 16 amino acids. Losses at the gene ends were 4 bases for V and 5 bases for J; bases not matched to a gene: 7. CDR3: CASSPWTSGGLETQYF. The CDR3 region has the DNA TGTGCCAGCAGCCCTTGGACTAGCGGGGGTCTGGAGACCCAGTACTTC.

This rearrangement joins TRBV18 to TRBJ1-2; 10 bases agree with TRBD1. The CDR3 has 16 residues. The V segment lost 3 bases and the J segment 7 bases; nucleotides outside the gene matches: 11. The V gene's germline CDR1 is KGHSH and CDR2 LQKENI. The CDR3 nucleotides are TGTGCCAGCTCACCGGCTACCGGGACAGGGGTAGGTGGCTACACCTTC. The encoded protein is CASSPATGTGVGGYTF.

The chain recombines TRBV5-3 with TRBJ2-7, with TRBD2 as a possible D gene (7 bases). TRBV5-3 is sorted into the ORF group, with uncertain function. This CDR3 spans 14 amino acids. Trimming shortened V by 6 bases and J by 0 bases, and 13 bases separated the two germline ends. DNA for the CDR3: TGTGCCAGAACCAAGGGGGGGAGCTCCTACGAGCAGTACTTC. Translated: CARTKGGSSYEQYF.

CDR3 sequence (DNA): TGCGCCAGCAGCGCTCCGGGACAGGGTGCAGAGACCCAGTACTTC. It yields the protein CASSAPGQGAETQYF. The chain uses TRBV4-1 and TRBJ2-5; 9 bases agree with TRBD1. After removal of 5 bases from V and 4 bases from J, the junction contained 8 bases not matched to a gene. The CDR3 has 15 residues. In germline, CDR1 is MGHRA, CDR2 YSYEKL.

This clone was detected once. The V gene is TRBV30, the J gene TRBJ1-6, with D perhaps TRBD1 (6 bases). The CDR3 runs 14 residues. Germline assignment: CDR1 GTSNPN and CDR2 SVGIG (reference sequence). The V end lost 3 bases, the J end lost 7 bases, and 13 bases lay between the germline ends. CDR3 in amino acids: CAWRTGTSNSPLHF. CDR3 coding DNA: TGTGCCTGGAGAACCGGGACATCCAATTCACCCCTCCACTTT.

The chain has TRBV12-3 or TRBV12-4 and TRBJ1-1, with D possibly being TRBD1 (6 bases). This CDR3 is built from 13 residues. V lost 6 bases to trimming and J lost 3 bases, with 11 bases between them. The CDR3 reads CASSTQGYTEAFF. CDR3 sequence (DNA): TGTGCCAGCAGCACACAGGGATACACTGAAGCTTTCTTT.